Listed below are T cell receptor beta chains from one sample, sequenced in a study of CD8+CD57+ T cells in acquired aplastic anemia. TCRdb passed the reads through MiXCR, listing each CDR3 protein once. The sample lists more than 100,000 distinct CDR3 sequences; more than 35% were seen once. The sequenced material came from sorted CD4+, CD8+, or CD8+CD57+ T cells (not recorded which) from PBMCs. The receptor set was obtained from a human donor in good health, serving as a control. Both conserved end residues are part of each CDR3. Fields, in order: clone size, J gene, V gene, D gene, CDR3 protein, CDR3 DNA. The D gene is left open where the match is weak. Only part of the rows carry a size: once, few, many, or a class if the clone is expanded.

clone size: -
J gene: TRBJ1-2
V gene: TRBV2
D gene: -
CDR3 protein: CASKSGPGNTF
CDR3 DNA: TGTGCCAGTAAGTCCGGACCTGGAAACACCTTC

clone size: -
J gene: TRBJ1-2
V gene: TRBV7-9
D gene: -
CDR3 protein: CASSFSGGAYGYTF
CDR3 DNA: TGTGCCAGCAGTTTTAGCGGGGGGGCTTATGGCTACACCTTC

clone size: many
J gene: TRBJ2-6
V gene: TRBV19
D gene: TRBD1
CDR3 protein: CASSVGQTGANVLTF
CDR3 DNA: TGTGCCAGTAGTGTGGGACAGACTGGGGCCAACGTCCTGACTTTC

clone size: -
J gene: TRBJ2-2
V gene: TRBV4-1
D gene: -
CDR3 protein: CASGQSRVTGELFF
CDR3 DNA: TGCGCCAGCGGCCAATCGAGGGTCACCGGGGAGCTGTTTTTT

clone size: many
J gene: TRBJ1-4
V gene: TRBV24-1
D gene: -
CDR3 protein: CATADRGSEKLFF
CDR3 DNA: TGTGCCACCGCAGACAGAGGGTCGGAAAAACTGTTTTTT

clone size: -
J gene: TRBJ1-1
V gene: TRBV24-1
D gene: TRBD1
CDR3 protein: CATHRGQSVWFF
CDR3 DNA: TGTGCCACACATAGGGGACAGAGTGTATGGTTCTTT

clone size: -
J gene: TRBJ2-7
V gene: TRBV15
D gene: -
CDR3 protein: CATSTWDTPYEQYF
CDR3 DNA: TGTGCCACCAGCACCTGGGACACCCCCTACGAGCAGTACTTC

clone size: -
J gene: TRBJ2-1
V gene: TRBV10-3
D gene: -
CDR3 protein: CAASGFQGNEQFF
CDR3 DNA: TGTGCCGCAAGTGGATTTCAGGGGAATGAGCAGTTCTTC

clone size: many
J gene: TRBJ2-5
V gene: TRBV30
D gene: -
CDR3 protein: CAWSQVQETQYF
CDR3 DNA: TGTGCCTGGAGCCAAGTCCAAGAGACCCAGTACTTC

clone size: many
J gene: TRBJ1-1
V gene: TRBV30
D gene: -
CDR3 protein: CAWSPHKQAFF
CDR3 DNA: TGTGCCTGGAGTCCTCACAAACAAGCTTTCTTT

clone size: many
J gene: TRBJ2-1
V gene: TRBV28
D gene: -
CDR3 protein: CASSLRQGSYNEQFF
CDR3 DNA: TGTGCCAGCAGTTTAAGGCAGGGTTCCTACAATGAGCAGTTCTTC

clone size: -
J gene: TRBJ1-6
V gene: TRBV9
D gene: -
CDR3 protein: CASSETGTGNSPLHF
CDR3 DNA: TGTGCCAGCAGCGAGACCGGGACGGGTAATTCACCCCTCCACTTT

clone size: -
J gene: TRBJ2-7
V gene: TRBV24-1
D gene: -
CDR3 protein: CASSDSVRQPRERYF
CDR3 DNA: TGTGCCTCCAGTGATTCGGTACGACAGCCTCGGGAGCGGTACTTC

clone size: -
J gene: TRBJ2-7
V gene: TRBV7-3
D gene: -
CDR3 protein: CASSLTFGSGYEQYF
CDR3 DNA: TGTGCCAGCAGCTTAACGTTCGGGAGTGGCTACGAGCAGTACTTC

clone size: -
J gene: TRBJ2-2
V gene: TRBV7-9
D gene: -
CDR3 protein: CASSLSSTGELFF
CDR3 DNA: TGTGCCAGCAGCTTAAGCTCCACTGGGGAGCTGTTTTTT

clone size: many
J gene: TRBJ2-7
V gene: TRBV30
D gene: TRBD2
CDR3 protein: CAWSVLLAGVLEQYF
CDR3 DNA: TGTGCCTGGAGTGTCCTACTAGCGGGTGTTCTCGAGCAGTACTTC

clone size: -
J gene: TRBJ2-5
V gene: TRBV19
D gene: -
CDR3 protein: CASSIDRQQETQYF
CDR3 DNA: TGTGCCAGTAGTATTGACAGGCAACAAGAGACCCAGTACTTC

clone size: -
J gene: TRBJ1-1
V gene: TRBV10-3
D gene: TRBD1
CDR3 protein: CAIRQGVGTEAFF
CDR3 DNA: TGTGCCATCAGACAGGGGGTAGGGACTGAAGCTTTCTTT

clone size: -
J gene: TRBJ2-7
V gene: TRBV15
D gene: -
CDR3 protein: CATSRADSNGRDF
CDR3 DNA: TGTGCCACCAGCAGAGCCGACTCCAACGGTCGGGACTTC

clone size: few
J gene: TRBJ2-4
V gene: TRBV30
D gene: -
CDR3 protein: CAWSGGGDRNIQYF
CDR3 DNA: TGTGCCTGGAGCGGGGGTGGGGATCGAAACATTCAGTACTTC

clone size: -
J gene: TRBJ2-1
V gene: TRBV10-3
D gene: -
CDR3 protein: CAISATYNEQLF
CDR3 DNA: TGTGCCATCAGTGCGACGTACAATGAGCAGCTCTTC

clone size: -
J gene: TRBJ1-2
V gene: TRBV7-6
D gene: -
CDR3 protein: CASGGQNYGYTF
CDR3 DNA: TGTGCCAGCGGCGGACAGAACTATGGCTACACCTTC

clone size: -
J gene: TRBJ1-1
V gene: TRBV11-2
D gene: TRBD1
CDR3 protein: CASSLDGQGNTEAFF
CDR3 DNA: TGTGCCAGCAGCTTGGATGGACAGGGGAACACTGAAGCTTTCTTT

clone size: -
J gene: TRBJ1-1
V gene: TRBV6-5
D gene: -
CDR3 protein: CASSYLRTANTEAFF
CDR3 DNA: TGTGCCAGCAGTTATCTAAGGACAGCGAACACTGAAGCTTTCTTT

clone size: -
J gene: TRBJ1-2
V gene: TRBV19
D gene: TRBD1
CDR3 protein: CASSIASTGYDGYTF
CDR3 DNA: TGTGCCAGTAGTATAGCCTCGACAGGGTATGATGGCTACACCTTC

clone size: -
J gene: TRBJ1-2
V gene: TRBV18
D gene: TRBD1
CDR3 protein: CASSIGTDYGYTF
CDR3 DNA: TGTGCCAGCTCAATCGGGACAGACTATGGCTACACCTTC

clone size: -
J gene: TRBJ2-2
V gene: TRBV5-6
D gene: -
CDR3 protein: CASSLKRPTAMGGELFF
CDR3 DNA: TGTGCCAGCAGTCTCAAGCGACCCACCGCTATGGGCGGGGAGCTGTTTTTT

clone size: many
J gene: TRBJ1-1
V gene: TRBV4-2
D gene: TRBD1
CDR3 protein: CASSTRQGGNTEAFF
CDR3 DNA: TGTGCCAGCAGCACCCGACAGGGTGGGAACACTGAAGCTTTCTTT

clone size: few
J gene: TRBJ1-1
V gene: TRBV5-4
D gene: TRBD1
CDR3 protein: CASSLVTDRDRDTEAFF
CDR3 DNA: TGTGCCAGCAGCCTGGTAACCGACCGGGACAGGGACACTGAAGCTTTCTTT